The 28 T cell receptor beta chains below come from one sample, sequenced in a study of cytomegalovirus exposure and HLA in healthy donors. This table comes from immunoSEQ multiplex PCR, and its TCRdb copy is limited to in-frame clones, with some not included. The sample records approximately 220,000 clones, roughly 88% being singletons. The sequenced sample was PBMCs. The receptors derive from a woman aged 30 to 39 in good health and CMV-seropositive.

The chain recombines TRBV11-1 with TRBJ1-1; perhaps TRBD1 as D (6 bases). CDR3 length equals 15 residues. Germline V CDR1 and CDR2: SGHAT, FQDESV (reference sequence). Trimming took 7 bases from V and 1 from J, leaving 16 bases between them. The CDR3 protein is CASIPLPGANTEAFF. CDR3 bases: TGTGCCAGCATCCCTCTGCCAGGGGCGAACACTGAAGCTTTCTTT.

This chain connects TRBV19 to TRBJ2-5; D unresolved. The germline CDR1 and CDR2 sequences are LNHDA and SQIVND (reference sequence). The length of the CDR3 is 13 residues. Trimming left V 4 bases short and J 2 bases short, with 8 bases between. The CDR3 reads CASSTVPQETQYF. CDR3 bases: TGTGCCAGTAGTACCGTACCGCAAGAGACCCAGTACTTC.

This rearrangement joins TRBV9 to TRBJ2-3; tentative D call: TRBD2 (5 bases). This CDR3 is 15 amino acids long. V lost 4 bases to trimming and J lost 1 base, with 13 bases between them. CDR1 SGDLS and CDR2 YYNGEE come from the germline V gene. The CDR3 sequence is CASSSSSRGTDTQYF. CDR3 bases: TGTGCCAGCAGCTCTAGCTCCCGTGGCACAGATACGCAGTATTTT.

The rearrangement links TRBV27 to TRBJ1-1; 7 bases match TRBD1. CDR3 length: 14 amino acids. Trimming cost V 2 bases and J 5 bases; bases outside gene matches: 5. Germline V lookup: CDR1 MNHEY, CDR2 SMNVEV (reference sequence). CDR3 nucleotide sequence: TGTGCCAGCAGTTTACCAGGGGGTGGAACTGAAGCTTTCTTT. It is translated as CASSLPGGGTEAFF.

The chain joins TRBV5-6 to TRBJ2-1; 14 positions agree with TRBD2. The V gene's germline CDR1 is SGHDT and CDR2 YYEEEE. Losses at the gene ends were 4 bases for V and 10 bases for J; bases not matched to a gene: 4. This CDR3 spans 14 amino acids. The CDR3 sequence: CASSPGLAGEEQFF. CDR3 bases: TGTGCCAGCAGCCCGGGACTAGCGGGAGAGGAGCAGTTCTTC.

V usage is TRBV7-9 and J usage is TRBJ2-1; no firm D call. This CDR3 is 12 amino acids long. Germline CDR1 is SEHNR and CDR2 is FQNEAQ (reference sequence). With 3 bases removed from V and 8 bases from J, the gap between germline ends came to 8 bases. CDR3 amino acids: CASSFRWDEQFF. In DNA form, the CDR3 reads TGTGCCAGCAGCTTCCGGTGGGATGAGCAGTTCTTC.

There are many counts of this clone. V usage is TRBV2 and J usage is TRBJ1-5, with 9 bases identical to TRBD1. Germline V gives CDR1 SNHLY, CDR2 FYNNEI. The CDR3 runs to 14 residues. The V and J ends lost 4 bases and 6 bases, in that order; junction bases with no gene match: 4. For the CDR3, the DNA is TGTGCCAGCAGTGGGGGACAGGGACGTCAGCCCCAGCATTTT. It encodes CASSGGQGRQPQHF.

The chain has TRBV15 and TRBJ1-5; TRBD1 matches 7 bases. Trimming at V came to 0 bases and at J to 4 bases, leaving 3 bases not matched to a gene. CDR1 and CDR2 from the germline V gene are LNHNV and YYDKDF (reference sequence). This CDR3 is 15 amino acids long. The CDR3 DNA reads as TGTGCCACCAGCAGAGATAGACAGGGAAATCAGCCCCAGCATTTT. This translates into CATSRDRQGNQPQHF.

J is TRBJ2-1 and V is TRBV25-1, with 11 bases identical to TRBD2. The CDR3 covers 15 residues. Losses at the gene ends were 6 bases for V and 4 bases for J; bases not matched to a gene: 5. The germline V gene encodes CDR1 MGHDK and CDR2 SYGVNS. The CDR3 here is CASSVTSGAYNEQFF. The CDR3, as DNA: TGTGCCAGCAGCGTGACTAGCGGGGCTTACAATGAGCAGTTCTTC.

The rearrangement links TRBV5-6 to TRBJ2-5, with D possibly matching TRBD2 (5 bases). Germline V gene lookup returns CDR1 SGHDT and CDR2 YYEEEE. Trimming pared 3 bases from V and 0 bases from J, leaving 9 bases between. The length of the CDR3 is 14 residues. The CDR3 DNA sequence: TGTGCCAGCAGCTCGGACTGGGACCAAGAGACCCAGTACTTC. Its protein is CASSSDWDQETQYF.

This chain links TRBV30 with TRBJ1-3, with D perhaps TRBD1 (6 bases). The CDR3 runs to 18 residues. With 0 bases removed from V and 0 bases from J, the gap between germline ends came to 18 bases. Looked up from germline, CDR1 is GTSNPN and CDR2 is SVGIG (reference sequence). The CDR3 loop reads CAWSVRLGQLDSGNTIYF. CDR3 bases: TGTGCCTGGAGTGTACGTTTAGGACAGCTAGACTCTGGAAACACCATATATTTT.

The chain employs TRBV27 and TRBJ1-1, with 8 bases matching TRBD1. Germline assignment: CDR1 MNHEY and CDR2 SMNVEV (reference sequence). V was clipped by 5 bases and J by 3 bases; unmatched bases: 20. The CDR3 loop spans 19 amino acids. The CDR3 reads CASSQYTPLGQGADTEAFF. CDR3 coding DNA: TGTGCCAGCAGTCAATATACCCCGCTTGGGCAGGGGGCGGACACTGAAGCTTTCTTT.

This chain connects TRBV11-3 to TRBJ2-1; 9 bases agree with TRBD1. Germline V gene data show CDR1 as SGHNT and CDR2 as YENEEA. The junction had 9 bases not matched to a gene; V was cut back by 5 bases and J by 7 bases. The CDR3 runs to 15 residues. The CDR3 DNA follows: TGTGCCAGCAGCGTAGGGACAGGGCCAGGGAATGAGCAGTTCTTC. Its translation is CASSVGTGPGNEQFF.

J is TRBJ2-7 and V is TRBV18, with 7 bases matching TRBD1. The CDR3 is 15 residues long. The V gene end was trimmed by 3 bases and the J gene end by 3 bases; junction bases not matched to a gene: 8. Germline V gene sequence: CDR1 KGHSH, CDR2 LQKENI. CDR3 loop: CASSPFPTGNYEQYF. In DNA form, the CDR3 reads TGTGCCAGCTCACCGTTTCCGACAGGGAACTACGAGCAGTACTTC.

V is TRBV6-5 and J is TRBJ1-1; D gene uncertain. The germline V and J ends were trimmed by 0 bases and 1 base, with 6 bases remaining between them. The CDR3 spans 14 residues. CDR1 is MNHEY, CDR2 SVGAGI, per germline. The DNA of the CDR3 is TGTGCCAGCAGTTACTCGAAATCGAACACTGAAGCTTTCTTT. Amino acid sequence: CASSYSKSNTEAFF.

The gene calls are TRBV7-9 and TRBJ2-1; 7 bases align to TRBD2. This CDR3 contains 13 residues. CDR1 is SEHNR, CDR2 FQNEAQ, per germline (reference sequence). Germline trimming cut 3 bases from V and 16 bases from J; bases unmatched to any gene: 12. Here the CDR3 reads CASSFGDVAGVFF. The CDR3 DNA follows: TGTGCCAGCAGCTTTGGTGATGTGGCGGGAGTTTTCTTC.

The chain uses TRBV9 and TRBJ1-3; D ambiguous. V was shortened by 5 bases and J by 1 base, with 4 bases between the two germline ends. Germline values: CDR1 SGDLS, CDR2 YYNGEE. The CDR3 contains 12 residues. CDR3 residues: CASSESGNTIYF. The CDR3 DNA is TGTGCCAGCAGTGAGTCTGGAAACACCATATATTTT. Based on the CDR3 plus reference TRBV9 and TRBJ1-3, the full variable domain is DSGVTQTPKHLITATGQRVTLRCSPRSGDLSVYWYQQSLDQGLQFLIQYYNGEERAKGNILERFSAQQFPDLHSELNLSSLELGDSALYFCASSESGNTIYFGEGSWLTVV.

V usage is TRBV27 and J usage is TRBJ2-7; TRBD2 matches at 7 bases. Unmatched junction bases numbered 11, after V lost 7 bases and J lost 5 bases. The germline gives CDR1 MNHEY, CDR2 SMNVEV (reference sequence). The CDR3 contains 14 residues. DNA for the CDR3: TGTGCCAGCAACCCGCAGGGAGGGCCTGACGAGCAGTACTTC. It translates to CASNPQGGPDEQYF.

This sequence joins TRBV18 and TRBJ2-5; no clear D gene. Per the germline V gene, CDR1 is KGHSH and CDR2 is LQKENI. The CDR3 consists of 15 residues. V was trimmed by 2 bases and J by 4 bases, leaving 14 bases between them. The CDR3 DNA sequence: TGTGCCAGCTCACCAGTAAAGGAGAATCGAGAGACCCAGTACTTC. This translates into CASSPVKENRETQYF.

The CDR3 sequence is CASSQYRGRNNEQFF. DNA for the CDR3: TGCGCCAGCAGCCAATATCGGGGCCGAAACAATGAGCAGTTCTTC. The V and J genes are TRBV4-3 and TRBJ2-1; D tentatively reads TRBD1 or TRBD2 (5 bases each). With 2 bases removed from V and 5 bases from J, the gap between germline ends came to 13 bases. Germline-derived CDR1 and CDR2 are LGHNA and YSLEER. This CDR3 contains 15 residues.

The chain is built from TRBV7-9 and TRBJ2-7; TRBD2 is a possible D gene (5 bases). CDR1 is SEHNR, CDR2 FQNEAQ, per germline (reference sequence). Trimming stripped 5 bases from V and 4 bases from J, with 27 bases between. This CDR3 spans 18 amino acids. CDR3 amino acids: CASSPIGMSGREGYEQYF. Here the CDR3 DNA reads TGTGCCAGCAGCCCCATAGGGATGAGCGGCAGAGAAGGATACGAGCAGTACTTC.

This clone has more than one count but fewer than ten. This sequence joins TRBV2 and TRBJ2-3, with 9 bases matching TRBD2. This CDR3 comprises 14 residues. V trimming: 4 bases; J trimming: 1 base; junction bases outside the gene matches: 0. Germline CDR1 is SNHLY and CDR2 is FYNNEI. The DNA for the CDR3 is TGTGCCAGCAGTGTAGCGGGAGGCACAGATACGCAGTATTTT. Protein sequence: CASSVAGGTDTQYF.

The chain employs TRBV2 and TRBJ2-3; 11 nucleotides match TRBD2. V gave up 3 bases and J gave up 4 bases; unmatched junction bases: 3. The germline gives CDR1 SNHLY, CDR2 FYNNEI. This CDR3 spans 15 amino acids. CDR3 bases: TGTGCCAGCAGTGAGGGACTAGCGGCAGCAGATACGCAGTATTTT. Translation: CASSEGLAAADTQYF.

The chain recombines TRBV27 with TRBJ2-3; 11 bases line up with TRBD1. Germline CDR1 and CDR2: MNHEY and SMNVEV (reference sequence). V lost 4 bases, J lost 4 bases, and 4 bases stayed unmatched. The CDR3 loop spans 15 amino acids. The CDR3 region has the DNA TGTGCCAGCAGTTCTTGGACAGGGGGCGCAGATACGCAGTATTTT. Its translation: CASSSWTGGADTQYF.

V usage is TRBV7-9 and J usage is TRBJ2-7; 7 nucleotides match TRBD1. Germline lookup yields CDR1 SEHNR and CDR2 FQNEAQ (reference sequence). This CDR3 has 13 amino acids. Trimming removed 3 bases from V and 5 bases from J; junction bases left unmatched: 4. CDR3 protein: CASSFLGGHEQYF. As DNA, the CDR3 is TGTGCCAGCAGCTTCTTAGGGGGCCACGAGCAGTACTTC.

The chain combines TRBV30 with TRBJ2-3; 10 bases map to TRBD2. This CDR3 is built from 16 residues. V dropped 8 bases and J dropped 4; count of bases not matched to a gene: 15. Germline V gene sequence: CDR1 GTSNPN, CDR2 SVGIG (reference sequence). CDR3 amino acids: CAAEGGLAGVPDTQYF. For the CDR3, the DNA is TGTGCCGCCGAGGGAGGGCTAGCGGGAGTCCCAGATACGCAGTATTTT.

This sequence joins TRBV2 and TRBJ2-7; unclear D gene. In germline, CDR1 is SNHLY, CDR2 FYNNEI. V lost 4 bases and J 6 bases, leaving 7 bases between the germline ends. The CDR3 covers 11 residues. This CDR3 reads CASSGKAEQYF. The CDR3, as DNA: TGTGCCAGCAGTGGAAAGGCCGAGCAGTACTTC.

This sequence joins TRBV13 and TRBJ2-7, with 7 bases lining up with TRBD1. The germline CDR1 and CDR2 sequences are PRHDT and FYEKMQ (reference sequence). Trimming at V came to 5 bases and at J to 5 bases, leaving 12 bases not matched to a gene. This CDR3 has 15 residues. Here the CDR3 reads CASSASDRVRNEQYF. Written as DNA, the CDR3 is TGTGCCAGCAGCGCATCAGACAGGGTGAGGAACGAGCAGTACTTC.